This entry describes one T cell receptor beta chain. Other DNA sequences in this sample translate to the same CDR3. This table comes from immunoSEQ multiplex PCR, and its TCRdb copy is limited to in-frame clones, with some not included. The data contain 250,000 to 300,000 clones, roughly 92% of them seen just once; the ten biggest clones take up roughly 2.3%. This sample is part of a study of blood T cell repertoires in COVID-19. V shed 0 bases and J shed 1 base, with 10 bases lying between them. Germline lookup yields CDR1 LNHNV and CDR2 YYDKDF (reference sequence). The CDR3 extends over 15 amino acids.

The clonotype comes from a woman aged 25-40 years with COVID-19, enrolled during active disease. The chain is built from TRBV15 and TRBJ2-7; possible D gene TRBD2, 5 bases. The specimen sequenced was peripheral blood. The CDR3 loop is CATSRDPGGSYEQYF. CDR3 nucleotides: TGTGCCACCAGCAGAGACCCCGGAGGATCCTACGAGCAGTACTTC.